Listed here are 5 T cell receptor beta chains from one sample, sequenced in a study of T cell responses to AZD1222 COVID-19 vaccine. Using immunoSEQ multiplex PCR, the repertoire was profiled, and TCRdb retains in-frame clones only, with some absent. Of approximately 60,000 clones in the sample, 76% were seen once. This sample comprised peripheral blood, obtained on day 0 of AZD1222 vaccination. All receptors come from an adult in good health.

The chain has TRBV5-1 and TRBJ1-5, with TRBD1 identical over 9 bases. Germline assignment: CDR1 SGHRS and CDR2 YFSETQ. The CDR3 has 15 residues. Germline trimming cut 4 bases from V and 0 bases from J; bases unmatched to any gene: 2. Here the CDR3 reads CASSRTGDSNQPQHF. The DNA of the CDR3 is TGCGCCAGCAGCCGGACAGGGGATAGCAATCAGCCCCAGCATTTT.

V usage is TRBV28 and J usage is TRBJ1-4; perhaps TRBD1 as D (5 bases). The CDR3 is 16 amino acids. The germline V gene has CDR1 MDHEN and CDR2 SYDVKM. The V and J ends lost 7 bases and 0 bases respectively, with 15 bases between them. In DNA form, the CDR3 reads TGTGCCAGCACCACCCCCCGGGGGGCAACTAATGAAAAACTGTTTTTT. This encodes CASTTPRGATNEKLFF.

The CDR3 bases are TGTGCCAGCAGCCAGGACAGCTTCTCCTATAATTCACCCCTCCACTTT. This translates into CASSQDSFSYNSPLHF. V usage is TRBV7-2 and J usage is TRBJ1-6; weak D call: TRBD1 (6 bases). The CDR3 is 16 amino acids. Germline CDR1 SGHTA, CDR2 FQGNSA. Between the trimmed V and J ends, which lost 5 bases and 0 bases, there was a span of 11 bases.

CDR3 in DNA: TGCGCCAGCAGCTTGGGGGGACAGGGCCTTAACACTGAAGCTTTCTTT. Translating it yields CASSLGGQGLNTEAFF. This chain links TRBV5-1 with TRBJ1-1; 9 nucleotides agree with TRBD1. Germline loops: CDR1 SGHRS, CDR2 YFSETQ. CDR3 length: 16 residues. Trimming removed 0 bases from V and 2 bases from J; junction bases left unmatched: 5.

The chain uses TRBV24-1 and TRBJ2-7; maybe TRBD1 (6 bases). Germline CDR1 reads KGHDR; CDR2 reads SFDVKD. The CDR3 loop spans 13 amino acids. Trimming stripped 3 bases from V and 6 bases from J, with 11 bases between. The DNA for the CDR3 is TGTGCCACCAGTGATGGGACAACCCCCGAGCAGTACTTC. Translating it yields CATSDGTTPEQYF.